The present TCR beta chain was sequenced within a study of blood T cells in healthy people across ages. Next came a second PCR, run for about 7 to 12 cycles, which used a sample-barcoded 5' primer along with a J-beta primer mix. MiXCR was run by TCRdb on the 5' RACE reads, yielding one entry per CDR3 protein. The table shows roughly 1.6 million distinct CDR3 sequences, with almost 35% occurring only once. CDR3 length: 13 residues. Germline-derived CDR1 and CDR2 are MDHEN and SYDVKM. V was clipped by 3 bases and J by 6 bases, with 12 bases between them. The receptor comes from a woman in her twenties or thirties in good health. V and J are TRBV28 and TRBJ2-7; unclear D gene. The specimen was blood. CDR3 region: CASSLPGKSEQYF. The CDR3, as DNA: TGTGCCAGCAGTTTGCCCGGAAAAAGCGAGCAGTACTTC. Complete variable domain (other parts from reference TRBV28 and TRBJ2-7): DVKVTQSSRYLVKRTGEKVFLECVQDMDHENMFWYRQDPGLGLRLIYFSYDVKMKEKGDIPEGYSVSREKKERFSLILESASTNQTSMYLCASSLPGKSEQYFGPGTRLTVT.